This TCR beta chain is drawn from a study of T cells in Graves' hyperthyroidism and ophthalmopathy. Germline values: CDR1 SEHNR, CDR2 FQNEAQ (reference sequence). This CDR3 has 15 residues. Trimming stripped 7 bases from V and 0 bases from J, with 16 bases between. Researchers amplified the TCR beta CDR3 regions from RNA transcripts. Initially, a first-round RT-PCR of the TCR CDR3 employed the HTBI primer set. MiXCR, run by TCRdb on the multiplex PCR reads, gives a single entry per CDR3 protein. In the table there are hundreds of thousands of distinct CDR3 sequences, just under 45% of which are singletons.

The sequenced sample consisted of peripheral blood or thyroid tissue (not recorded which). The rearrangement uses TRBV7-9 and TRBJ2-7; the D gene is possibly TRBD1 (7 bases). This receptor was taken from an adult man with Graves' disease, either hyperthyroidism or ophthalmopathy (not recorded which). CDR3 region: CASTQGGTASYEQYF. For the CDR3, the DNA is TGTGCCAGCACCCAAGGGGGGACAGCCTCCTACGAGCAGTACTTC. Based on the CDR3 plus reference TRBV7-9 and TRBJ2-7, the full variable domain is DTGVSQNPRHKITKRGQNVTFRCDPISEHNRLYWYRQTLGQGPEFLTYFQNEAQLEKSRLLSDRFSAERPKGSFSTLEIQRTEQGDSAMYLCASTQGGTASYEQYFGPGTRLTVT.